This TCR beta chain was captured by sequencing in a study of blood T cell repertoires in COVID-19. As originally analysed: Reference gene primer amplification yielded estimated nucleated cell counts. The protocol was immunoSEQ multiplex PCR, while the TCRdb copy is restricted to in-frame clones and leaves out a portion. The DNA gave D and trimming, while V, J and clone size come from that table. The data show roughly 300,000 clones, with roughly 88% seen just once and 9.4% held by the top ten. The V end lost 0 bases, the J end lost 7 bases, and 10 bases lay between the germline ends. The CDR3 totals 14 residues. Per germline, CDR1 PRHDT and CDR2 FYEKMQ (reference sequence). This clone has just a few counts.

The specimen sequenced was peripheral blood. This sequence originates from a man aged 18 to 35 with active or convalescent COVID-19. This chain joins TRBV13 and TRBJ1-5, with D possibly matching TRBD1 (5 bases). The CDR3 spells CASSLGRASQPQHF. The CDR3 nucleotides are TGTGCCAGCAGCTTAGGCAGGGCAAGCCAGCCCCAGCATTTT.